Listed here are 25 T cell receptor beta chains from one sample, sequenced in a study of T cells in localized non-small cell lung cancer. Profiling relied on immunoSEQ multiplex PCR, and the TCRdb table lists in-frame clones only, not all of them. Of about 52,000 clones in the sample, around 80% were seen once. Material: PBMCs, obtained before any cancer treatment. The source is a woman aged 40-70 years with stage II lung adenocarcinoma.

This clone has only one observation. CDR3 DNA sequence: TGCGCCAGCAGCCGAGGGGTTGAGCAGTTCTTC. Amino acid sequence: CASSRGVEQFF. The V gene is TRBV4-1, the J gene TRBJ2-1, with D perhaps assigned TRBD1 or TRBD2 (5 bases each). Germline V CDR1 and CDR2: MGHRA, YSYEKL. The V end was cut by 4 bases, the J end by 9 bases, with 7 bases between. The CDR3 sequence is 11 residues long.

V gene TRBV6-5 combines with J gene TRBJ1-2; D gene ambiguous. V lost 0 bases, J lost 5 bases, and 10 bases lay in between. This CDR3 is built from 14 residues. Germline V gene data show CDR1 as MNHEY and CDR2 as SVGAGI. The CDR3 here is CASSYSDGRYGYTF. The CDR3 bases are TGTGCCAGCAGTTACTCGGACGGCCGGTATGGCTACACCTTC.

The CDR3 here is CASSLVGTGNINEQFF. CDR3 sequence (DNA): TGTGCCAGCAGCCTAGTGGGGACAGGGAACATCAATGAGCAGTTCTTC. This chain uses TRBV7-9 with TRBJ2-1; 9 bases match TRBD1. With 5 bases clipped from V and 6 bases from J, the junction kept 11 bases outside the gene matches. CDR1 is SEHNR and CDR2 is FQNEAQ in the germline V gene (reference sequence). This CDR3 contains 16 residues.

CDR3 sequence (DNA): TGCGCCAGCAGCCATGAGGGGGTGGGGGTTGGGGAGACCCAGTACTTC. Residues: CASSHEGVGVGETQYF. The J gene is TRBJ2-5, the V gene TRBV4-1; D possibly corresponds to TRBD1 (6 bases). CDR3 length: 16 amino acids. V lost 3 bases to trimming and J lost 5 bases, with 19 bases between them. The germline V gene has CDR1 MGHRA and CDR2 YSYEKL.

The chain carries TRBV5-4 and TRBJ1-1; D remains unclear. The germline V and J ends were trimmed by 2 bases and 1 base, with 12 bases remaining between them. This CDR3 contains 15 residues. The germline CDR1 and CDR2 sequences are SGHNT and YYREEE (reference sequence). This CDR3 is CASSFRTLANTEAFF. As DNA, the CDR3 is TGTGCCAGCAGCTTCAGGACCCTGGCGAACACTGAAGCTTTCTTT.

CDR3 protein: CASSWAEQGYEQFF. DNA of the CDR3: TGTGCCAGCAGCTGGGCGGAACAGGGTTATGAGCAGTTCTTC. The J gene is TRBJ2-1, the V gene TRBV11-3, with a weak D call TRBD1 (6 bases). Trimming took 4 bases from V and 8 from J, leaving 15 bases between them. Germline-derived CDR1 and CDR2 are SGHNT and YENEEA. The CDR3 spans 14 residues. Using reference TRBV11-3 and TRBJ2-1 for the parts outside the CDR3, the full variable domain is EAGVVQSPRYKIIEKKQPVAFWCNPISGHNTLYWYLQNLGQGPELLIRYENEEAVDDSQLPKDRFSAERLKGVDSTLKIQPAELGDSAVYLCASSWAEQGYEQFFGPGTRLTVL.

CDR3 residues: CASSSARGEGQETQYF. The CDR3 DNA follows: TGTGCCAGCAGCTCCGCGAGGGGGGAAGGTCAAGAGACCCAGTACTTC. The V call is TRBV5-4, the J call TRBJ2-5; D may correspond to TRBD1 or TRBD2 (6 bases each). The V gene's germline CDR1 is SGHNT and CDR2 YYREEE (reference sequence). Trimming pared 3 bases from V and 2 bases from J, leaving 17 bases between. The CDR3 consists of 16 residues.

The J gene is TRBJ2-3, the V gene TRBV7-2, with TRBD2 identical over 8 bases. V gave up 6 bases and J gave up 2 bases; unmatched junction bases: 7. The CDR3 extends over 15 amino acids. Germline CDR1 and CDR2: SGHTA and FQGNSA. DNA for the CDR3: TGTGCCAGCAGACGAACGGGACTAGTCACAGATACGCAGTATTTT. This encodes CASRRTGLVTDTQYF.

This rearrangement joins TRBV18 to TRBJ2-7; 12 bases are a match to TRBD1. The CDR3 is 14 residues long. The junction had 4 bases not matched to a gene; V was cut back by 4 bases and J by 6 bases. The germline CDR1 and CDR2 sequences are KGHSH and LQKENI. CDR3 sequence reads: CASSRDRGRSEQYF. The CDR3 region has the DNA TGTGCCAGCTCACGGGACAGGGGGCGGAGCGAGCAGTACTTC. Based on the CDR3 plus reference TRBV18 and TRBJ2-7, the full variable domain is NAGVMQNPRHLVRRRGQEARLRCSPMKGHSHVYWYRQLPEEGLKFMVYLQKENIIDESGMPKERFSAEFPKEGPSILRIQQVVRGDSAAYFCASSRDRGRSEQYFGPGTRLTVT.

This clone was recorded only once. The V gene is TRBV6-6, the J gene TRBJ1-2; D is ambiguous. Germline loops: CDR1 MNHNY, CDR2 SVGAGI (reference sequence). V lost 4 bases and J 6 bases, leaving 12 bases between the germline ends. The CDR3 is 13 residues long. This CDR3 is CASSSRILHGYTF. The CDR3 bases are TGTGCCAGCAGTTCCCGGATCTTGCATGGCTACACCTTC.

The rearrangement joins TRBV30 to TRBJ2-7, with D perhaps being TRBD1 or TRBD2 (5 bases each). The CDR3 consists of 13 residues. Trimming took 4 bases from V and 9 from J, leaving 19 bases between them. CDR1 GTSNPN and CDR2 SVGIG come from the germline V gene (reference sequence). For the CDR3, the DNA is TGTGCCTGGACCTCGGGGCCTCCCTCCGGGCAGTACTTC. This codes for CAWTSGPPSGQYF.

CDR3 protein: CASSSQRGGRETQYF. The CDR3 DNA is TGTGCCAGCAGCTCACAGCGGGGGGGCCGAGAGACCCAGTACTTC. The V and J genes are TRBV7-8 and TRBJ2-5; 10 bases agree with TRBD2. The CDR3 contains 15 residues. CDR1 is SGHVS and CDR2 is FQNEAQ in the germline V gene. Trimming removed 4 bases from V and 4 bases from J; junction bases left unmatched: 6.

The genes are TRBV16 and TRBJ1-2; perhaps TRBD1 as D (5 bases). The CDR3 is 15 amino acids. V dropped 0 bases and J dropped 4 bases, with 12 bases sitting between them. From germline, CDR1 is KGHSY and CDR2 FQNENV. CDR3 in amino acids: CASSQSRGDSYGYTF. The CDR3 DNA follows: TGTGCCAGCAGCCAATCTCGGGGGGATAGCTATGGCTACACCTTC.

J is TRBJ2-7 and V is TRBV5-1; 7 bases are a match to TRBD2. The length of the CDR3 is 16 residues. The germline CDR1 and CDR2 sequences are SGHRS and YFSETQ. V dropped 4 bases and J dropped 1; count of bases not matched to a gene: 11. CDR3 bases: TGCGCCAGCAGCCCGAGACCGGGGGGTGGGTCCTACGAGCAGTACTTC. It codes for CASSPRPGGGSYEQYF.

This clone appeared a few times. V and J are TRBV2 and TRBJ1-2; D uncertain. Per germline, CDR1 SNHLY and CDR2 FYNNEI. Trimming cost V 1 base and J 1 base, with 7 bases left between them. The CDR3 extends over 14 amino acids. CDR3 sequence (DNA): TGTGCCAGCAGTGAAGTCACAGATAACTATGGCTACACCTTC. Translation gives CASSEVTDNYGYTF.

The genes are TRBV18 and TRBJ1-1; D unresolved. Germline CDR1 is KGHSH and CDR2 is LQKENI. This CDR3 contains 14 residues. Trimming removed 1 base from V and 1 base from J, with 7 bases in between. The CDR3 reads CASSPLQENTEAFF. The CDR3 DNA sequence: TGTGCCAGCTCACCACTCCAGGAGAACACTGAAGCTTTCTTT.

The chain uses TRBV4-3 and TRBJ2-7, with 9 nucleotides matching TRBD1. The V gene's germline CDR1 is LGHNA and CDR2 YSLEER. The CDR3 has 16 amino acids. V lost 0 bases to trimming and J lost 1 base; unmatched junction nucleotides: 4. CDR3 in amino acids: CASSQDQGQGSYEQYF. The CDR3 DNA follows: TGCGCCAGCAGCCAAGATCAGGGACAGGGTTCCTACGAGCAGTACTTC.

The chain combines TRBV28 with TRBJ1-5; 8 bases are a match to TRBD1. Germline CDR1 reads MDHEN; CDR2 reads SYDVKM. The CDR3 extends over 15 amino acids. V shed 8 bases, J shed 7 bases, and the junction held 13 bases outside the gene matches. The CDR3 loop reads CASRSRAGGSQPQHF. CDR3 nucleotide sequence: TGTGCCAGCCGTTCTAGGGCAGGGGGCAGCCAGCCCCAGCATTTT.

This rearrangement joins TRBV30 to TRBJ2-7; no clear D gene. This CDR3 has 14 residues. The germline V gene has CDR1 GTSNPN and CDR2 SVGIG (reference sequence). The V gene lost 0 bases and the J gene lost 4 bases, with 13 bases spanning the gap. CDR3 sequence (DNA): TGTGCCTGGAGTGTACCGGAGTACCTGTACGAGCAGTACTTC. Its translation is CAWSVPEYLYEQYF.

The V gene is TRBV4-3, the J gene TRBJ1-2; possible D gene TRBD1, 6 bases. V dropped 0 bases and J dropped 2 bases, with 16 bases sitting between them. The germline gives CDR1 LGHNA, CDR2 YSLEER. The CDR3 extends over 17 amino acids. CDR3 sequence (DNA): TGCGCCAGCAGCCAAGATCTCGGGGGGCGGCGGAACTATGGCTACACCTTC. Translating gives CASSQDLGGRRNYGYTF.

The chain employs TRBV19 and TRBJ1-4, with D hard to call. From germline, CDR1 is LNHDA and CDR2 SQIVND (reference sequence). The germline V and J ends were trimmed by 2 bases and 3 bases, with 7 bases remaining between them. The CDR3 is made up of 14 amino acids. CDR3 DNA sequence: TGTGCCAGTAGTATAAGACGGGCTAATGAAAAACTGTTTTTT. This translates into CASSIRRANEKLFF.

The CDR3 region has the DNA TGTGCCAGCAGCTTCTATACGCAAAAGAGCCCTCCGGACTACGAGCAGTACTTC. Its translation is CASSFYTQKSPPDYEQYF. The rearrangement joins TRBV7-4 to TRBJ2-7; D remains unclear. This CDR3 has 18 residues. Germline CDR1 and CDR2: SGHVT and SQSDAQ. Trimming left V 3 bases short and J 3 bases short, with 24 bases between.

In DNA, the CDR3 is TGTGCCAGCAGAACACGGACAGGCCTTAATGAAAAACTGTTTTTT. Translation gives CASRTRTGLNEKLFF. The rearrangement uses TRBV28 and TRBJ1-4; TRBD1 agrees at 7 bases. V shed 6 bases, J shed 4 bases, and the junction held 8 bases outside the gene matches. The length of the CDR3 is 15 residues. Germline V lookup: CDR1 MDHEN, CDR2 SYDVKM.

The chain links TRBV9 to TRBJ1-3; D unclear. CDR3 size: 13 residues. V was trimmed by 1 base and J by 9 bases, leaving 11 bases between them. CDR1 is SGDLS, CDR2 YYNGEE, per germline. The CDR3 region is CASSVTPRGTIYF. The CDR3 region has the DNA TGTGCCAGCAGCGTAACCCCTCGGGGCACCATATATTTT.

V is TRBV7-2 and J is TRBJ2-7; the D gene is possibly TRBD1 (7 bases). CDR3 length equals 14 residues. Germline V gene lookup returns CDR1 SGHTA and CDR2 FQGNSA. With 4 bases removed from V and 0 bases from J, the gap between germline ends came to 10 bases. As DNA, the CDR3 is TGTGCCAGCAGCTGGCGGGACAGCTCCTACGAGCAGTACTTC. Amino acid sequence: CASSWRDSSYEQYF.